Listed here are 17 T cell receptor beta chains from one sample, sequenced in a study of T cells in Graves' hyperthyroidism and ophthalmopathy. RNA transcripts yielded amplified TCR beta CDR3 regions. RT-PCR in the first round (using the HTBI primer set) targeted the TCR CDR3. TCRdb itself ran the multiplex PCR reads through MiXCR, one entry per CDR3 protein. The table shows over 300,000 distinct CDR3 sequences, with approximately 13% occurring only once. The sequenced material came from blood. Every receptor here comes from a woman in her sixties or seventies with Graves' hyperthyroidism.

This clonotype was found many times. The chain joins TRBV2 to TRBJ2-5; TRBD1 agrees at 9 bases. This CDR3 comprises 13 residues. The trim removed 4 bases at V and 5 bases at J, leaving 2 bases unmatched. CDR1 is SNHLY, CDR2 FYNNEI, per germline. In DNA form, the CDR3 reads TGTGCCAGCAGTGGCGGGACAGGGGAGACCCAGTACTTC. Amino acids: CASSGGTGETQYF.

This clonotype was detected many times. CDR3 protein: CASSPSDISSVYEQYF. The CDR3 coding sequence is TGCGCCAGCAGCCCCTCGGACATCAGTTCGGTCTACGAGCAGTACTTC. V is TRBV5-1 and J is TRBJ2-7; D is perhaps TRBD1 (5 bases). The CDR3 totals 16 residues. From germline, CDR1 is SGHRS and CDR2 YFSETQ. The ends were cut back, 4 bases at V and 3 bases at J, with 20 bases in the middle.

This clonotype showed up many times. The rearrangement links TRBV27 to TRBJ2-1; 7 nucleotides line up with TRBD2. V was clipped by 3 bases and J by 9 bases; unmatched bases: 8. This CDR3 is built from 14 residues. CDR1 is MNHEY, CDR2 SMNVEV, per germline (reference sequence). The CDR3 sequence: CASSLLAEAGEQFF. Here the CDR3 DNA reads TGTGCCAGCAGTTTGCTAGCGGAGGCCGGTGAGCAGTTCTTC.

J is TRBJ2-2 and V is TRBV3-1; D unclear. Germline assignment: CDR1 LGHDT and CDR2 YNNKEL (reference sequence). There are 16 residues in the CDR3. V gave up 0 bases and J gave up 4 bases, with 12 bases separating them. The CDR3 sequence: CASSQDLSRSTGELFF. The CDR3 DNA follows: TGTGCCAGCAGCCAAGACCTGAGTCGCTCCACCGGGGAGCTGTTTTTT.

This clonotype has a count of ten or more. The V call is TRBV7-3, the J call TRBJ2-1, with unresolved D. The CDR3 is made up of 15 amino acids. Looked up from germline, CDR1 is SGHTA and CDR2 is FQGTGA. V was cut by 4 bases and J by 2 bases, with 12 bases left in between. CDR3 DNA: TGTGCCAGCAGCTCCAGTGTAGATACCTACAATGAGCAGTTCTTC. Translation: CASSSSVDTYNEQFF.

This clonotype has at least ten counts. The chain combines TRBV27 with TRBJ2-7, with TRBD2 matching 8 bases. The CDR3 runs 15 residues. Looked up from germline, CDR1 is MNHEY and CDR2 is SMNVEV (reference sequence). V shed 1 base, J shed 2 bases, and the junction held 4 bases outside the gene matches. The CDR3 reads CASSLWAGGPYEQYF. CDR3 sequence (DNA): TGTGCCAGCAGTTTATGGGCGGGAGGCCCCTACGAGCAGTACTTC.

Ten or more counts support this clonotype. The V gene is TRBV5-1, the J gene TRBJ2-7; 10 bases align to TRBD2. V shed 0 bases, J shed 6 bases, and the junction held 6 bases outside the gene matches. The CDR3 loop spans 15 amino acids. Germline lookup yields CDR1 SGHRS and CDR2 YFSETQ. The CDR3 sequence is CASSLVASGSSEQYF. DNA for the CDR3: TGCGCCAGCAGCTTGGTGGCTAGCGGGAGTTCCGAGCAGTACTTC.

This clonotype was counted between two and nine times. V usage is TRBV3-1 and J usage is TRBJ2-4; TRBD2 matches 11 bases. V lost 0 bases and J lost 6; bases outside the gene matches: 16. CDR1 is LGHDT and CDR2 is YNNKEL in the germline V gene (reference sequence). The CDR3 length is 20 residues. The CDR3 region is CASSQDWASGRTRTGNIQYF. The CDR3 region has the DNA TGTGCCAGCAGCCAAGATTGGGCTAGCGGGAGGACCCGGACGGGAAACATTCAGTACTTC.

This clonotype was seen a handful of times. The V call is TRBV29-1, the J call TRBJ1-1; D unclear. V was trimmed by 2 bases and J by 4 bases, leaving 11 bases between them. The CDR3 runs to 13 residues. The germline V gene encodes CDR1 SQVTM and CDR2 ANQGSEA. The CDR3 bases are TGCAGCGTTGAAAGGAGTCTTGGCACTGAAGCTTTCTTT. Residues: CSVERSLGTEAFF.

This clonotype was observed at least ten times. This chain links TRBV5-5 with TRBJ2-1; D perhaps matches TRBD1 (5 bases). Germline V gene data show CDR1 as SGHKS and CDR2 as YYEKEE (reference sequence). This CDR3 is 12 amino acids long. The V and J ends lost 3 bases and 8 bases respectively, with 9 bases between them. The CDR3 sequence is CASSYRTYEQFF. Written as DNA, the CDR3 is TGTGCCAGCAGCTACCGGACATATGAGCAGTTCTTC.

This clonotype was detected many times. V and J are TRBV5-6 and TRBJ2-5; 7 bases align to TRBD2. The length of the CDR3 is 16 residues. The J segment lost 1 base and the V segment lost 5 bases, leaving 11 bases of the junction unmatched. The germline V gene has CDR1 SGHDT and CDR2 YYEEEE. CDR3 in DNA: TGTGCCAGCAGTACACTTCGCGGGAGTGTCCAAGAGACCCAGTACTTC. Residues: CASSTLRGSVQETQYF.

This clonotype was picked up many times. This chain links TRBV2 with TRBJ2-7, with D tentatively TRBD1 (6 bases). Per the germline V gene, CDR1 is SNHLY and CDR2 is FYNNEI. CDR3 length: 13 amino acids. Trimming took 4 bases from V and 3 from J, leaving 10 bases between them. The CDR3 bases are TGTGCCAGCAGTGGGTCCAGGGGCTACGAGCAGTACTTC. Its protein is CASSGSRGYEQYF. The entire variable domain, with the rest obtained from reference TRBV2 and TRBJ2-7, is as follows: EPEVTQTPSHQVTQMGQEVILRCVPISNHLYFYWYRQILGQKVEFLVSFYNNEISEKSEIFDDQFSVERPDGSNFTLKIRSTKLEDSAMYFCASSGSRGYEQYFGPGTRLTVT.

This clonotype was observed a few times. This CDR3 reads CATSRDRGSGELFF. For the CDR3, the DNA is TGTGCCACCAGCAGAGACAGGGGGTCCGGGGAGCTGTTTTTT. The gene calls are TRBV15 and TRBJ2-2, with 7 bases fitting TRBD1. Germline loops: CDR1 LNHNV, CDR2 YYDKDF (reference sequence). This CDR3 is built from 14 residues. V lost 0 bases and J lost 6; bases outside the gene matches: 1.

This clonotype has at least ten counts. The chain employs TRBV7-9 and TRBJ2-5, with 8 bases fitting TRBD1. This CDR3 region has 14 residues. Germline assignment: CDR1 SEHNR and CDR2 FQNEAQ (reference sequence). The J segment lost 7 bases and the V segment lost 6 bases, leaving 10 bases of the junction unmatched. CDR3 nucleotides: TGTGCCAGCAGACCAGGGGGGACAGGAGCGACCCAGTACTTC. This translates into CASRPGGTGATQYF.

This clonotype was detected ten times or more. CDR3 sequence: CASSLLGWGATPDTQYF. As DNA, the CDR3 is TGTGCCAGCAGCTTACTAGGCTGGGGAGCTACCCCAGATACGCAGTATTTT. This chain links TRBV7-9 with TRBJ2-3; weak D call: TRBD2 (5 bases). This CDR3 contains 17 residues. Per the germline V gene, CDR1 is SEHNR and CDR2 is FQNEAQ (reference sequence). V lost 2 bases, J lost 4 bases, and 19 bases lay in between.

Many counts were recorded for this clonotype. J is TRBJ2-5 and V is TRBV7-3; the match to TRBD1 covers 9 bases. The germline CDR1 and CDR2 sequences are SGHTA and FQGTGA. The junction had 12 bases not matched to a gene; V was cut back by 5 bases and J by 5 bases. The CDR3 has 16 amino acids. The CDR3: CASSPTGTGFGETQYF. The CDR3 nucleotides are TGTGCCAGCAGCCCTACTGGGACAGGGTTCGGGGAGACCCAGTACTTC.

This clonotype was seen ten or more times. CDR3 sequence reads: CASSTNSGRASEQFF. The CDR3 nucleotides read TGTGCCAGCAGTACGAATAGCGGGAGGGCGAGTGAGCAGTTCTTC. This chain links TRBV12-3 or TRBV12-4 with TRBJ2-1, with 11 bases lining up with TRBD2. Germline trimming cut 5 bases from V and 9 bases from J; bases unmatched to any gene: 9. There are 15 residues in the CDR3.